Given below is one T cell receptor beta chain in context. Its antigen remains unidentified. The protocol was immunoSEQ multiplex PCR, while the TCRdb copy is restricted to in-frame clones and leaves out a portion. The data contain roughly 150,000 clones, around 88% of them singletons. The record originates from a study of T cell responses to AZD1222 COVID-19 vaccine. Background on the study: Recipients boosted at about 4 weeks or about 12 weeks are pooled. Study-level points and caveats: Repertoire sampling was restricted to post-peak T cell response timepoints. Two doses of AZD1222 preceded a rise in Spike-specific TCR breadth and depth. Recipients of AZD1222 seropositive at baseline numbered only 6 or 7.

This TCR derives from an adult in good health. This specimen was peripheral blood, taken on day 0 of AZD1222 vaccination.

The CDR3: CASSLGPGPTYEQYF. The CDR3, as DNA: TGTGCCAGCAGCTTAGGACCGGGACCGACCTACGAGCAGTACTTC. The chain couples TRBV11-1 to TRBJ2-7; D may be TRBD1 or TRBD2 (5 bases each). The CDR3 extends over 15 amino acids. Germline V gene lookup returns CDR1 SGHAT and CDR2 FQDESV (reference sequence). With 1 base removed from V and 2 bases from J, the gap between germline ends came to 12 bases.